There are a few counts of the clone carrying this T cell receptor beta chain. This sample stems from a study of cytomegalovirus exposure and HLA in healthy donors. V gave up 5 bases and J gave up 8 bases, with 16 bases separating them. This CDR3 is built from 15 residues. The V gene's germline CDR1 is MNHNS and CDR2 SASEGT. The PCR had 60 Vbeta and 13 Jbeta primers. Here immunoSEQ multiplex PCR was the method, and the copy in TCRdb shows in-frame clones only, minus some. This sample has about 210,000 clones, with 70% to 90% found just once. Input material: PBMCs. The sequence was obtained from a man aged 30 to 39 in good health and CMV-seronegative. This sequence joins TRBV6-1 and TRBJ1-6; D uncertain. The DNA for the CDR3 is TGTGCCAGCAGTTCGTCCGGCAGGTATTATTCACCCCTCCACTTT. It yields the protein CASSSSGRYYSPLHF.